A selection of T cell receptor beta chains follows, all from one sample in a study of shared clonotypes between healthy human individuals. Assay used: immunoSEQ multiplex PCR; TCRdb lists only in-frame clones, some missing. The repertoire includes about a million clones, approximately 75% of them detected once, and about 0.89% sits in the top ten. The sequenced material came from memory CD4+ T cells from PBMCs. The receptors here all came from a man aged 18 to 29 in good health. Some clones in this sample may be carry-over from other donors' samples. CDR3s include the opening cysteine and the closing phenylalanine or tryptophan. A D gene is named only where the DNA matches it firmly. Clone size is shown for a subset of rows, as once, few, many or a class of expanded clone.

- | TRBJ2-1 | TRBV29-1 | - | CSVERQDNEQFF | TGCAGCGTTGAGCGACAGGACAATGAGCAGTTCTTC
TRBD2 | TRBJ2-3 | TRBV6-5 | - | CASGGGISTDTQYF | TGTGCCAGCGGGGGGGGGATCAGCACAGATACGCAGTATTTT
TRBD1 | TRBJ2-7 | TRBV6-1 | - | CASRGPGQGNYEQYF | TGTGCCAGCAGAGGACCGGGACAGGGGAACTACGAGCAGTACTTC
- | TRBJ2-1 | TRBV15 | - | CATSRGETAWISYNEQFF | TGTGCCACCAGCAGGGGAGAGACCGCGTGGATATCCTACAATGAGCAGTTCTTC
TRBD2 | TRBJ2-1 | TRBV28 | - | CASSPPSGNYNEQFF | TGTGCCAGCAGTCCCCCCAGCGGGAACTACAATGAGCAGTTCTTC
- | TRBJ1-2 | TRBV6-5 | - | CASSFDQVAYTF | TGTGCCAGCAGTTTTGACCAGGTAGCCTACACCTTC
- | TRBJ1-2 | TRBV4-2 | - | CASSLVPGGGYTF | TGTGCCAGCAGCTTGGTTCCCGGAGGCGGCTACACCTTC
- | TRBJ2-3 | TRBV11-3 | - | CASSRRRDTQYF | TGTGCCAGCAGCCGACGGCGAGATACGCAGTATTTT
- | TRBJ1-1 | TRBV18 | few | CASSPGQLNTEAFF | TGTGCCAGCTCACCCGGACAGCTAAACACTGAAGCTTTCTTT
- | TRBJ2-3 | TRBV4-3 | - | CASSPGTHFTDTQYF | TGCGCCAGCAGCCCTGGGACTCATTTCACAGATACGCAGTATTTT
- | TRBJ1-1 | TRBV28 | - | CASSLPGHWGNTEAFF | TGTGCCAGCAGTCTACCGGGACACTGGGGGAACACTGAAGCTTTCTTT
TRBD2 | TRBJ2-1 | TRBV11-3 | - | CASSLDGGEPFF | TGTGCCAGCAGCTTAGACGGGGGGGAGCCGTTCTTC
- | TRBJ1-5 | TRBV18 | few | CASSPLKGGNQPQHF | TGTGCCAGCTCACCACTTAAGGGGGGGAATCAGCCCCAGCATTTT
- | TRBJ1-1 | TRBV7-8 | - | CASSQLGIGTEAFF | TGTGCCAGCAGCCAATTGGGTATTGGCACTGAAGCTTTCTTT
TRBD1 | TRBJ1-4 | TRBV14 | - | CASSLFTGAANEKLFF | TGTGCCAGCAGCCTGTTTACAGGGGCGGCTAATGAAAAACTGTTTTTT
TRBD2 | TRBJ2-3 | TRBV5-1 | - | CASSPGGGKDTQYF | TGCGCCAGCAGCCCCGGCGGGGGAAAGGATACGCAGTATTTT
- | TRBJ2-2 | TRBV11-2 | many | CASSFTVLSTGELFF | TGTGCCAGCAGCTTCACGGTGTTGAGTACCGGGGAGCTGTTTTTT
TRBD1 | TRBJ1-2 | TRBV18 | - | CASSPPGQPPGYGYTF | TGTGCCAGCTCACCACCGGGACAGCCCCCTGGGTATGGCTACACCTTC
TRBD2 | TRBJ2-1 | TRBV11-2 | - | CASSFTPRSGGYNEQFF | TGTGCCAGCAGCTTTACCCCCCGGAGCGGGGGATACAATGAGCAGTTCTTC
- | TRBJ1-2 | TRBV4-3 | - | CANSQDGNGRYGYTF | TGCGCCAACAGCCAAGATGGGAACGGACGATATGGCTACACCTTC
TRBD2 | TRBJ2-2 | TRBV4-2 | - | CASSQATSGNTGELFF | TGTGCCAGCAGCCAAGCGACTAGCGGGAACACCGGGGAGCTGTTTTTT
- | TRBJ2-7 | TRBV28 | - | CASRGDAYEQYF | TGTGCCAGCAGGGGGGACGCCTACGAGCAGTACTTC
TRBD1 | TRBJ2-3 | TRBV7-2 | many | CASSPWDSRTDTQYF | TGTGCCAGCAGCCCCTGGGACAGCCGCACAGATACGCAGTATTTT
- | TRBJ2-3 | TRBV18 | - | CASSPNPPGVDTQYF | TGTGCCAGCTCACCAAACCCCCCCGGGGTAGATACGCAGTATTTT
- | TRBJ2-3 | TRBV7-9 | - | CASSFLGESPTDTQYF | TGTGCCAGCAGCTTCCTGGGCGAAAGTCCCACAGATACGCAGTATTTT
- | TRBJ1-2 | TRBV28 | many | CASRNQQGYYGYTF | TGTGCCAGCAGAAACCAACAGGGTTACTATGGCTACACCTTC
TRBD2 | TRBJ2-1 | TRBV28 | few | CASNSGRPGNEQFF | TGTGCCAGCAATAGCGGGAGGCCAGGAAATGAGCAGTTCTTC
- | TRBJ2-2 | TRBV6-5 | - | CATVQVNTGELFF | TGTGCCACTGTACAGGTTAACACCGGGGAGCTGTTTTTT
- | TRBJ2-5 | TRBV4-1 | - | CASSQGVLRRGETQYF | TGCGCCAGCAGCCAAGGAGTCCTAAGAAGGGGAGAGACCCAGTACTTC
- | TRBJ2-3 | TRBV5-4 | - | CASSLGGGVPDTQYF | TGTGCCAGCAGCTTGGGAGGCGGTGTCCCAGATACGCAGTATTTT
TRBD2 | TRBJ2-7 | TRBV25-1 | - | CASSESAGRGSYEQYF | TGTGCCAGCAGTGAAAGTGCGGGGAGGGGAAGCTACGAGCAGTACTTC
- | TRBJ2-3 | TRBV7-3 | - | CASSLGSQPTDTQYF | TGTGCCAGCAGCTTAGGGAGTCAGCCTACAGATACGCAGTATTTT
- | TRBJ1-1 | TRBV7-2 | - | CASGHTEAFF | TGTGCCAGCGGGCACACTGAAGCTTTCTTT
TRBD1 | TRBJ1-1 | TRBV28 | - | CASRNRGDYTEAFF | TGTGCCAGCAGGAACAGGGGCGATTACACTGAAGCTTTCTTT
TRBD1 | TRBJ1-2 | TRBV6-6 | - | CASSYHEQGAGYGYTF | TGTGCCAGCAGTTACCACGAACAGGGGGCAGGCTATGGCTACACCTTC
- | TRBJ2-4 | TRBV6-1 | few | CASSLQNSQYF | TGTGCCAGCAGCCTCCAAAACAGTCAGTACTTC
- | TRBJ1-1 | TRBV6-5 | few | CASSYWTGGNTEAFF | TGTGCCAGCAGTTACTGGACTGGGGGGAACACTGAAGCTTTCTTT
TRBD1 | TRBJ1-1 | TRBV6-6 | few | CASSSDREVGEAFF | TGTGCCAGCAGTTCTGACAGGGAAGTAGGTGAAGCTTTCTTT
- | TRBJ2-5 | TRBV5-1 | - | CASSFGDQETQYF | TGCGCCAGCAGCTTCGGGGACCAAGAGACCCAGTACTTC
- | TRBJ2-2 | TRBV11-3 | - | CASSLDRLDTGELFF | TGTGCCAGCAGCTTAGATCGCTTAGACACCGGGGAGCTGTTTTTT
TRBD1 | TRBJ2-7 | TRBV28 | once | CASSPSRGQAHEQYF | TGTGCCAGCAGTCCCTCCCGGGGACAGGCCCACGAGCAGTACTTC
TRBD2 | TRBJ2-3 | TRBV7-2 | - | CASTSGTSRDTQYF | TGTGCCAGCACCTCCGGGACTAGCAGAGATACGCAGTATTTT
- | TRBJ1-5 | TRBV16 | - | CASSQSGQPQHF | TGTGCCAGCAGCCAATCGGGACAGCCCCAGCATTTT
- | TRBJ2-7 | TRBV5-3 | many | CARSLIARGRRYEQYF | TGTGCCAGAAGCTTGATCGCGCGAGGGAGACGATACGAGCAGTACTTC
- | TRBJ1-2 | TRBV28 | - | CASRLGGYGYTF | TGTGCCAGCAGGTTAGGGGGTTATGGCTACACCTTC